This T cell receptor beta chain was sequenced during a study of control samples from healthy donors and cancer patients (dated by TCRdb to 2018 to 2020). With regard to this clone: The antigen it recognizes is unknown. Base qualities are not provided; no much larger clone lies one nucleotide away.

Library construction relied on the immunoSEQ multiplex PCR assay. TCRdb mirrors the immuneACCESS table, restricted to in-frame sequences. Some clones are absent from its copies; in checked studies, under half trace to an unresolved V gene, and the reason for the others is unknown. For this sample the table gives about 69,000 clones, of which more than 80% were detected only once. The leading ten clones occupy 2.5% to 3% of the sample. From the cysteine through the phenylalanine, the CDR3 covers 15 amino acids. Left in the record is the CDR3 DNA by itself, 45 bases read in frame from the first base. Per the germline V gene (reference sequence), LNHDA is the CDR1 and SQIVND is the CDR2. Relative to germline, V is 6 bases shorter and J is 8 bases shorter, with 22 bases between their ends.

Sequenced input: PBMCs. The receptor's source is a woman aged 50 to 65 with lung cancer. The sequence joins TRBV19 to TRBJ1-2, with TRBD1 as a weak D call on 6 bases. The CDR3 sequence is CASRPPGHREHGYTF. The DNA sequence is as follows: TGTGCCAGTAGGCCCCCGGGCCACAGGGAGCACGGCTACACCTTC.